What follows are 13 T cell receptor beta chains derived from one specimen sequenced in a study of technical replicates of blood from a few donors. Assay used: immunoSEQ multiplex PCR; TCRdb lists only in-frame clones, some missing. There are more than 70,000 clones in the sample; approximately 96% occur only once, and about 0.2% lies in the top ten. The sequencing sample was made of T cells isolated from PBMCs. These receptor sequences come from a human donor in good health.

The chain employs TRBV28 and TRBJ1-1, with TRBD1 matching 7 bases. CDR1 is MDHEN and CDR2 is SYDVKM in the germline V gene. With V trimmed by 0 bases and J by 2 bases, 3 bases remained unmatched. The CDR3 contains 15 residues. The CDR3 nucleotides read TGTGCCAGCAGTTTATGGGGACAGAGAAACACTGAAGCTTTCTTT. Translating gives CASSLWGQRNTEAFF.

The V gene is TRBV5-1, the J gene TRBJ1-2; 7 nucleotides match TRBD1. V trimming: 3 bases; J trimming: 4 bases; junction bases outside the gene matches: 9. The CDR3 loop spans 15 amino acids. Looked up from germline, CDR1 is SGHRS and CDR2 is YFSETQ. The CDR3 reads CASSSSDRASYGYTF. Written as DNA, the CDR3 is TGCGCCAGCAGCTCCTCCGACAGGGCCTCCTATGGCTACACCTTC. Combining the CDR3 with reference TRBV5-1 and TRBJ1-2 gives the whole variable domain KAGVTQTPRYLIKTRGQQVTLSCSPISGHRSVSWYQQTPGQGLQFLFEYFSETQRNKGNFPGRFSGRQFSNSRSEMNVSTLELGDSALYLCASSSSDRASYGYTFGSGTRLTVV.

About this clone itself: One end of the junction fails to match germline, which may point to a read error. This chain uses TRBV7-7 with TRBJ1-4, with a tentative D call TRBD1 (5 bases). The CDR3 has 15 amino acids. Germline-derived CDR1 and CDR2 are SSHAT and FNYEAQ (reference sequence). The CDR3 sequence: CASSKNQGLNEKLFF. Here the CDR3 DNA reads TGTGCTAGCAGCAAAAATCAGGGCCTCAATGAAAAACTGTTTTTT.

The V and J genes are TRBV2 and TRBJ1-1; possibly TRBD1 for D (5 bases). Between the trimmed V and J ends, which lost 4 bases and 1 base, there was a span of 10 bases. Germline V gene lookup returns CDR1 SNHLY and CDR2 FYNNEI. CDR3 size: 14 residues. The DNA of the CDR3 is TGTGCCAGCAGTGTTGCGGGGCGGAACACTGAAGCTTTCTTT. Protein: CASSVAGRNTEAFF.

V is TRBV5-1 and J is TRBJ2-3; weak D call: TRBD2 (5 bases). Germline V gene data show CDR1 as SGHRS and CDR2 as YFSETQ. Trimming left V 0 bases short and J 6 bases short, with 17 bases between. The CDR3 length is 16 residues. CDR3 sequence: CASSLGPNLGSDTQYF. The CDR3 DNA reads TGCGCCAGCAGCTTGGGACCCAATCTAGGGAGCGATACGCAGTATTTT.

The genes are TRBV11-2 and TRBJ1-5; the D is unclear. Germline V gene data show CDR1 as SGHAT and CDR2 as FQNNGV. V lost 1 base to trimming and J lost 3 bases, with 19 bases between them. The CDR3 runs to 18 residues. CDR3 coding DNA: TGTGCCAGCAGCTTAGGGAGTGTTCGACTTGGCCTCAATCAGCCCCAGCATTTT. This encodes CASSLGSVRLGLNQPQHF.

This clone has just a few counts. This sequence joins TRBV9 and TRBJ1-1; TRBD1 matches at 8 bases. Germline trimming cut 0 bases from V and 7 bases from J; bases unmatched to any gene: 8. The CDR3 totals 15 residues. The germline V gene encodes CDR1 SGDLS and CDR2 YYNGEE. CDR3 bases: TGTGCCAGCAGCGTAGCAATTCAGACAGGGGATGAAGCTTTCTTT. Its translation: CASSVAIQTGDEAFF.

The rearrangement joins TRBV4-2 to TRBJ2-3; 7 bases are shared with TRBD2. Per the germline V gene, CDR1 is LGHNA and CDR2 is YNFKEQ. V gave up 2 bases and J gave up 3 bases; unmatched junction bases: 8. The CDR3 is made up of 16 amino acids. The CDR3 protein is CASSQSGGSATDTQYF. The CDR3 coding sequence is TGTGCCAGCAGCCAATCAGGCGGGAGTGCGACAGATACGCAGTATTTT.

The V gene is TRBV21-1, the J gene TRBJ1-5; TRBD1 was called by the table and not checked on the DNA. TRBV21-1 counts as a pseudogene. This CDR3 is built from 17 residues. CDR3 amino acids: CASSKGRAKGSYQPQHF. Here the CDR3 DNA reads TGTGCCAGCAGCAAAGGGAGAGCAAAGGGGTCCTATCAGCCCCAGCATTTT.

CDR3 protein: CASSLDSPYEQYF. The CDR3 DNA sequence: TGTGCCAGCAGCTTGGACAGCCCCTACGAGCAGTACTTC. The V and J genes are TRBV5-4 and TRBJ2-7; D is undetermined. Between the trimmed V and J ends, which lost 0 bases and 2 bases, there was a span of 6 bases. The length of the CDR3 is 13 residues. Per the germline V gene, CDR1 is SGHNT and CDR2 is YYREEE (reference sequence).

The genes are TRBV7-2 and TRBJ2-7, with 8 bases matching TRBD1. The V segment lost 4 bases and the J segment 3 bases; nucleotides outside the gene matches: 8. Germline V gene data show CDR1 as SGHTA and CDR2 as FQGNSA. The CDR3 runs to 15 residues. CDR3 sequence: CASSSDRGSRYEQYF. The CDR3 nucleotides are TGTGCCAGCAGCTCCGACAGGGGATCTCGCTACGAGCAGTACTTC.

This chain uses TRBV7-8 with TRBJ2-5; TRBD2 matches 8 bases. V lost 2 bases to trimming and J lost 2 bases; unmatched junction nucleotides: 7. Germline values: CDR1 SGHVS, CDR2 FQNEAQ. The CDR3 length is 16 residues. The CDR3 loop is CASSLLAGGRQETQYF. CDR3 DNA: TGTGCCAGCAGCTTACTGGCGGGGGGTCGACAAGAGACCCAGTACTTC.

The rearrangement links TRBV7-9 to TRBJ1-1; TRBD1 might be the D (6 bases). This CDR3 is 15 amino acids long. Germline loops: CDR1 SEHNR, CDR2 FQNEAQ (reference sequence). V lost 5 bases, J lost 0 bases, and 13 bases lay in between. CDR3 in DNA: TGTGCCAGCAGCCAAAGGGGGGGCATGAACACTGAAGCTTTCTTT. Its translation is CASSQRGGMNTEAFF. The entire variable domain, with the rest obtained from reference TRBV7-9 and TRBJ1-1, is as follows: DTGVSQNPRHKITKRGQNVTFRCDPISEHNRLYWYRQTLGQGPEFLTYFQNEAQLEKSRLLSDRFSAERPKGSFSTLEIQRTEQGDSAMYLCASSQRGGMNTEAFFGQGTRLTVV.